A few counts support the clone carrying this T cell receptor beta chain. Some clones are missing from TCRdb's copy, which holds only in-frame ones; the method was immunoSEQ multiplex PCR. The data show about 97,000 clones, 77% seen once. This entry is derived from a study of cytotoxic CD8 clonotypes in ibrutinib-treated CLL. Overall study context: The sample average was about 280,000 productive templates and 85,000 to 100,000 productive rearrangements.

Trimming removed 5 bases from V and 6 bases from J; junction bases left unmatched: 7. This CDR3 spans 14 amino acids. Per germline, CDR1 LNHNV and CDR2 YYDKDF (reference sequence). The specimen was PBMCs, collected after 24 months of ibrutinib treatment. This chain links TRBV15 with TRBJ1-3, with TRBD1 matching 7 bases. This receptor was taken from a human donor with chronic lymphocytic leukemia. CDR3 sequence reads: CATSHPGTENTIYF. The CDR3, as DNA: TGTGCCACCAGCCATCCCGGGACAGAAAACACCATATATTTT.